This T cell receptor beta chain is drawn from a study of T-cell memory formation after mild COVID-19. Trimming removed 0 bases from V and 3 bases from J; junction bases left unmatched: 5. The germline V gene has CDR1 SGHRS and CDR2 YFSETQ. CDR3 length equals 15 residues. This clonotype was found many times. MiXCR, applied by TCRdb to the 5' RACE reads, yields one record per CDR3 protein. There are fewer than 450,000 distinct CDR3 sequences in the sample; 20% to 25% occur only once, and approximately 12% lies in the top ten. The TCR originated in an adult woman who had mild COVID-19 (a few samples of this study predate the infection). Cell type and time point are not known. The sequenced sample was PBMCs or a T cell subset sorted from them (not recorded which). J is TRBJ1-2 and V is TRBV5-1, with 7 bases matching TRBD1. The CDR3 loop is CASSLVGGSYYGYTF. The CDR3 DNA follows: TGCGCCAGCAGCTTGGTAGGGGGCTCGTACTATGGCTACACCTTC.